This TCR beta chain was captured by sequencing in a study of blood T cells in healthy people across ages. A J-beta primer mix and a sample-barcoded 5' primer were used in a second PCR of roughly 7 to 12 cycles. TCRdb passed the 5' RACE reads through MiXCR, listing each CDR3 protein once. Of 710,000 or so distinct CDR3 sequences in the sample, over 20% were seen once. V lost 3 bases, J lost 5 bases, and 7 bases lay in between. CDR3 length: 13 residues. This clonotype occurred a few times. The chain carries TRBV12-3 or TRBV12-4 and TRBJ2-2; no clear D gene. This receptor was obtained from a man aged 70-80 years in good health. The sequenced material came from blood. For the CDR3, the DNA is TGTGCCAGCAGTTTGATCAGGACCGGGGAGCTGTTTTTT. Translation gives CASSLIRTGELFF.